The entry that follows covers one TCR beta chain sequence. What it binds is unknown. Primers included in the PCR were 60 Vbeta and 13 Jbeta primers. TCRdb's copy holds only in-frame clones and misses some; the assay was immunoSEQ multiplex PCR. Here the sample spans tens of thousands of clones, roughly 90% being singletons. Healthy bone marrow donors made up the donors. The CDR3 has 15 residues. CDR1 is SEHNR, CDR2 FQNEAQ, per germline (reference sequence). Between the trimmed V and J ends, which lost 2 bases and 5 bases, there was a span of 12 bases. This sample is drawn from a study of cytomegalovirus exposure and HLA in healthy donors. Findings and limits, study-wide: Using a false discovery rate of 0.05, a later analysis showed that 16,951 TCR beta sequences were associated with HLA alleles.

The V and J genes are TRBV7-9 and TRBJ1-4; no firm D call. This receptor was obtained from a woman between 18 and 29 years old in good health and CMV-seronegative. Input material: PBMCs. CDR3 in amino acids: CASSLSPLPNEKLFF. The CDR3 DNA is TGTGCCAGCAGCTTATCCCCCCTCCCCAATGAAAAACTGTTTTTT. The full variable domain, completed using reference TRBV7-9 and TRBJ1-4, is DTGVSQNPRHKITKRGQNVTFRCDPISEHNRLYWYRQTLGQGPEFLTYFQNEAQLEKSRLLSDRFSAERPKGSFSTLEIQRTEQGDSAMYLCASSLSPLPNEKLFFGSGTQLSVL.